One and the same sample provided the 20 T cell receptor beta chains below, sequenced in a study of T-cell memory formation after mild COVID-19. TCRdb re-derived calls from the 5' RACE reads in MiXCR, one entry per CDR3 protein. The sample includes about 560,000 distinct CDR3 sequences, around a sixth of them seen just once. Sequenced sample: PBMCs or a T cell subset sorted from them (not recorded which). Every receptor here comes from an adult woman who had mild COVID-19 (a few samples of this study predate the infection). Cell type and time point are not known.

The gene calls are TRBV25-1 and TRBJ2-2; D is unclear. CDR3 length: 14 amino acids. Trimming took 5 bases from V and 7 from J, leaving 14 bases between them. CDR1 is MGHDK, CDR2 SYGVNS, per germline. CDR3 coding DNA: TGTGCCAGCAGTCCCACCCCAAAGGGCGGGGAGCTGTTTTTT. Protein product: CASSPTPKGGELFF.

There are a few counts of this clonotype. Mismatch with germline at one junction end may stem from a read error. The DNA for the CDR3 is TGCAGCGTGGAAGCGGATTTGGATGGCTACACCTTC. Amino acids: CSVEADLDGYTF. The chain recombines TRBV29-1 with TRBJ1-2; D is uncertain. Germline-derived CDR1 and CDR2 are SQVTM and ANQGSEA. The CDR3 has 12 amino acids.

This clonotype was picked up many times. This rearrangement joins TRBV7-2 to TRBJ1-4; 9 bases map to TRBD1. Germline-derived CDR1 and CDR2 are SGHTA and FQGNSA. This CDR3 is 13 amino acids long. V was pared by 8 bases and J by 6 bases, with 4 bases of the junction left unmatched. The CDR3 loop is CASGRQGDEKLFF. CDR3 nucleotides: TGTGCCAGCGGTCGACAGGGGGATGAAAAACTGTTTTTT.

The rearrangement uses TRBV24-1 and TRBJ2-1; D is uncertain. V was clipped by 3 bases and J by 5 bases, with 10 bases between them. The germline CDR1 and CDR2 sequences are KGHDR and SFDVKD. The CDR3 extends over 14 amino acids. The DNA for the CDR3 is TGTGCCACCAGTGATCCGGCGCCGAACAATGAGCAGTTCTTC. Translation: CATSDPAPNNEQFF.

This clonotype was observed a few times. In DNA, the CDR3 is TGCGCCAGCAGCTTGGGACAGCGTGGAGAGACCCAGTACTTC. This translates into CASSLGQRGETQYF. The chain carries TRBV5-1 and TRBJ2-5; a possible D gene is TRBD1 (5 bases). The CDR3 has 14 residues. Deletions cut 0 bases from V and 4 bases from J, with 10 bases between. The germline V gene encodes CDR1 SGHRS and CDR2 YFSETQ.

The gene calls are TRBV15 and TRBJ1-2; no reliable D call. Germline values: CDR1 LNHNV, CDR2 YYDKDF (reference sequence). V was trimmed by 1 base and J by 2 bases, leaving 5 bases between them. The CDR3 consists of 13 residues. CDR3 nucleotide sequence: TGTGCCACCAGCAGAGCAATCAACTATGGCTACACCTTC. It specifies CATSRAINYGYTF.

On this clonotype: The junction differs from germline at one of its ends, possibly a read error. The CDR3 spells CSSSEGRAQKLFF. The CDR3 nucleotides read TGCTCCAGCAGTGAGGGAAGGGCCCAAAAACTGTTTTTT. The rearrangement uses TRBV10-2 and TRBJ1-4; no firm D call. The CDR3 has 13 amino acids. Germline values: CDR1 WSHSY, CDR2 SAAADI.

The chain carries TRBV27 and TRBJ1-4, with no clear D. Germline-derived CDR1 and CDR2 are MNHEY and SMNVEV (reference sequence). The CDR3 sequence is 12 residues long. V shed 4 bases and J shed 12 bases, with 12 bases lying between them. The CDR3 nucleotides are TGTGCCAGCAGTTACGGCCTTGGAGAACTGTTTTTT. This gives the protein CASSYGLGELFF.

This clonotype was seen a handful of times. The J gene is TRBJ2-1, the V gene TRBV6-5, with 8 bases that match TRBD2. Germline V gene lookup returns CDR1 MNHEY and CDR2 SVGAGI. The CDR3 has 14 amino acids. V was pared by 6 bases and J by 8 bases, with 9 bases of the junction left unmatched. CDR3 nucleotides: TGTGCCAGCAGGGACGGGGGGGCCGTGGATGAGCAGTTCTTC. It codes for CASRDGGAVDEQFF.

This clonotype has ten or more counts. Written as DNA, the CDR3 is TGTGCCAGCAGTGATTGGGCGCCGAGCACAGATACGCAGTATTTT. Residues: CASSDWAPSTDTQYF. V gene TRBV2 combines with J gene TRBJ2-3; no definite D call. Germline CDR1 is SNHLY and CDR2 is FYNNEI. The V end was cut by 3 bases, the J end by 0 bases, with 10 bases between. The CDR3 totals 15 residues.

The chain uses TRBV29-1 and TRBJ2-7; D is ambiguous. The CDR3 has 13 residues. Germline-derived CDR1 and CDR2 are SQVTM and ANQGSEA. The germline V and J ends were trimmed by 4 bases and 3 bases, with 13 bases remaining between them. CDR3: CSVAQTPRYEQYV. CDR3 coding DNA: TGCAGCGTTGCACAGACCCCCCGCTACGAGCAGTACGTC.

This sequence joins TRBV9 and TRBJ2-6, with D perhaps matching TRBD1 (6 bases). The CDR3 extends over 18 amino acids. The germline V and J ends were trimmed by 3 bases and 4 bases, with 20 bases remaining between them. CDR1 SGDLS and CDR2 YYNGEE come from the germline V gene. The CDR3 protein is CASSEYSAPGVGANVLTF. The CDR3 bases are TGTGCCAGCAGCGAGTATTCAGCCCCAGGGGTAGGGGCCAACGTCCTGACTTTC.

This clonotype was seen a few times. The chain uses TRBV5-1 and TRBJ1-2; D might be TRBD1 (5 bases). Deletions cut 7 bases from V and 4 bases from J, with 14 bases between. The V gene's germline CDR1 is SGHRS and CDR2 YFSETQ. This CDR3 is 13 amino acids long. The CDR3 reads CASGDGGSYGYTF. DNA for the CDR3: TGCGCCAGCGGGGACGGCGGCTCCTATGGCTACACCTTC.

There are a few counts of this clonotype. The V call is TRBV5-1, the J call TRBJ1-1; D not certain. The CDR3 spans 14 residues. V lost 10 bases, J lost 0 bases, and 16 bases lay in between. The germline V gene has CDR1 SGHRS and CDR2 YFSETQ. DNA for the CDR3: TGCGCCCCCAACGGCGGCCACATGAACACTGAAGCTTTCTTT. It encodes CAPNGGHMNTEAFF.

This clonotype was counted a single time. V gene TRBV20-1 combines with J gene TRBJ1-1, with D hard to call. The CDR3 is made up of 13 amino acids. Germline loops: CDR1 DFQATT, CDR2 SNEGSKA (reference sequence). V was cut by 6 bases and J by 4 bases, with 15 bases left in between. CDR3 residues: CSARTGLGTEAFF. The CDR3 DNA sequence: TGCAGTGCGCGGACGGGTTTGGGCACTGAAGCTTTCTTT.

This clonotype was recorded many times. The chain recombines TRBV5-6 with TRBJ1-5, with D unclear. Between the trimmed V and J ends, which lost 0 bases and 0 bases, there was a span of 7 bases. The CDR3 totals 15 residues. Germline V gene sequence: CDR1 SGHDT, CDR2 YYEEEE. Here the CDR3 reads CASSLGQYSNQPQHF. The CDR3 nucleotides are TGTGCCAGCAGCTTGGGCCAGTATAGCAATCAGCCCCAGCATTTT.

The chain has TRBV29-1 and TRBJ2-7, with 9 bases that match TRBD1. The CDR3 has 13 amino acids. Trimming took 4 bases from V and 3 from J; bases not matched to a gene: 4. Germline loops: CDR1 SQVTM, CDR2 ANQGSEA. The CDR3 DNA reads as TGCAGCGTTGGGACAGGGGAGATCTACGAGCAGTACTTC. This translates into CSVGTGEIYEQYF.

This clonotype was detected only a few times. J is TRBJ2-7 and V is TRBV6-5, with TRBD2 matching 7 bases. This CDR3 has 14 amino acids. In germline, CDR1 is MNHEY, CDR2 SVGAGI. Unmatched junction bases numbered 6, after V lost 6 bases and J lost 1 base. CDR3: CASSHGGGSYEQYF. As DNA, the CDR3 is TGTGCCAGCAGCCACGGGGGAGGGTCCTACGAGCAGTACTTC.

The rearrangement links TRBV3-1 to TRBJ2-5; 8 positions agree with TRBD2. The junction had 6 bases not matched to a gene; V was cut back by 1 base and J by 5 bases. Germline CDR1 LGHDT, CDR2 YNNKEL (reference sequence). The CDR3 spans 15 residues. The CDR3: CASSQAGRALETQYF. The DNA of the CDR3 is TGTGCCAGCAGCCAAGCCGGGAGGGCTCTGGAGACCCAGTACTTC.

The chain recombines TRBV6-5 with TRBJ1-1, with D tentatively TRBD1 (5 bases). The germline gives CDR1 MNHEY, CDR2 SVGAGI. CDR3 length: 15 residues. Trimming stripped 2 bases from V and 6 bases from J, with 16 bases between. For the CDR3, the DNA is TGTGCCAGCAGTTACGCGGACCTGTTAGGGGCTGAAGCTTTCTTT. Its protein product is CASSYADLLGAEAFF.